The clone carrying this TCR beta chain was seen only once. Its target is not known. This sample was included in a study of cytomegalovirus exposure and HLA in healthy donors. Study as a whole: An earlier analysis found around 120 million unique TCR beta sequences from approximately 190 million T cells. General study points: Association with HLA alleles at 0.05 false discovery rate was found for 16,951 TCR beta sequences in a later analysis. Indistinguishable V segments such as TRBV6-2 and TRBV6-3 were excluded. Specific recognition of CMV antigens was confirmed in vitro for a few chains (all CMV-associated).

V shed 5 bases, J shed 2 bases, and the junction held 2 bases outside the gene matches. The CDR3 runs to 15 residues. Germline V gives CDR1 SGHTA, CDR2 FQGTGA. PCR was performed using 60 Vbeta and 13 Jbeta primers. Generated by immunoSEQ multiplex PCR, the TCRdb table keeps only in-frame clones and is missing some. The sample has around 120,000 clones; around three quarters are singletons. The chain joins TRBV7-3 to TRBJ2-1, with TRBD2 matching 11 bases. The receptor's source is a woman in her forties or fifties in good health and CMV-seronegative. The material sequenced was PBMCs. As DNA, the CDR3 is TGTGCCAGCAGCACGACTAGCGGGGCCTACAATGAGCAGTTCTTC. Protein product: CASSTTSGAYNEQFF.